The present T cell receptor beta chain was sequenced within a study of cytomegalovirus exposure and HLA in healthy donors. The PCR made use of 60 Vbeta and 13 Jbeta primers. The repertoire was sequenced with immunoSEQ multiplex PCR; TCRdb's copy has only in-frame clones and lacks some. The repertoire has roughly 130,000 clones, about 80% of them found once; the top ten carry approximately 1.3%. V was clipped by 0 bases and J by 4 bases, with 11 bases between them. The CDR3 is made up of 15 amino acids. The germline V gene has CDR1 SGHDT and CDR2 YYEEEE. Sequenced: PBMCs. This chain joins TRBV5-6 and TRBJ2-1, with D maybe TRBD1 (5 bases). The TCR originated in a male donor in good health and CMV-seropositive. The CDR3 DNA follows: TGTGCCAGCAGCTTGGAGGGGTACCTATACAATGAGCAGTTCTTC. As protein: CASSLEGYLYNEQFF.